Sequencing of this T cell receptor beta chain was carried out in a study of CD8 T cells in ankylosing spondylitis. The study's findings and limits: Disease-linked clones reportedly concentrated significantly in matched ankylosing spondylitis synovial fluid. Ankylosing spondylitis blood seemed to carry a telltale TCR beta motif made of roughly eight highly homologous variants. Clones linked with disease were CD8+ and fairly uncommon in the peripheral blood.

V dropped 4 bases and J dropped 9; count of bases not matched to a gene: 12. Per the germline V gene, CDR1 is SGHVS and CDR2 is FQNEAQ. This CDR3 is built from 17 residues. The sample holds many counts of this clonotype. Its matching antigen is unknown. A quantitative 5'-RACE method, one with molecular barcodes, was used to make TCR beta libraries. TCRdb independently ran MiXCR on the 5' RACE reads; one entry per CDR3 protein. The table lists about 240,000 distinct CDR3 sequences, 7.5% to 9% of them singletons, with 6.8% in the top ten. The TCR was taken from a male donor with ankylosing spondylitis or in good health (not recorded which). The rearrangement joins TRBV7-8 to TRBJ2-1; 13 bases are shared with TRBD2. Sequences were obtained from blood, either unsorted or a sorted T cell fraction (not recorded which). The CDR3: CASSSLAGGPRLTEQFF. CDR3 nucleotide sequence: TGTGCCAGCAGCTCACTAGCGGGAGGGCCTCGCCTCACTGAGCAGTTCTTC.